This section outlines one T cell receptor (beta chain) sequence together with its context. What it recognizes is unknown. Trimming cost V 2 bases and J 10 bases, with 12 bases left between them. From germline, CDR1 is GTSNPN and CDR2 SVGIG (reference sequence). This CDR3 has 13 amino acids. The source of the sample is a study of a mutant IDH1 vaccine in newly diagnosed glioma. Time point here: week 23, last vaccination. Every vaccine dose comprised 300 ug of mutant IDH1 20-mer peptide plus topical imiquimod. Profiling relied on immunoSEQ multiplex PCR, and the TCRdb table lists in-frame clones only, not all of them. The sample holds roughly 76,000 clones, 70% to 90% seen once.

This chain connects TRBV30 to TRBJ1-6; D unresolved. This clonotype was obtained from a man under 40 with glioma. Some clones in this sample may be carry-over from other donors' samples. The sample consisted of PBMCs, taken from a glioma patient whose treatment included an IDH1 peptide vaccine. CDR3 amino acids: CAWSPGLESPLHF. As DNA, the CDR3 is TGTGCCTGGAGTCCCGGTCTCGAGTCACCCCTCCACTTT.